The 13 T cell receptor beta chains below come from one sample, sequenced in a study of blood T cell repertoires in COVID-19. The protocol was immunoSEQ multiplex PCR, while the TCRdb copy is restricted to in-frame clones and leaves out a portion. The table records about 29,000 clones, roughly 83% of them present only once. Sequenced: peripheral blood. The receptors come from an elderly man with active COVID-19.

This chain connects TRBV5-1 to TRBJ2-1; 7 bases match TRBD1. V shed 4 bases, J shed 3 bases, and the junction held 4 bases outside the gene matches. The CDR3 is 14 residues long. Per germline, CDR1 SGHRS and CDR2 YFSETQ. The DNA of the CDR3 is TGCGCCAGCAGCGTGGGACAGAGCTACAATGAGCAGTTCTTC. Its translation: CASSVGQSYNEQFF.

The gene calls are TRBV7-2 and TRBJ2-5, with D possibly matching TRBD2 (6 bases). Deletions cut 2 bases from V and 4 bases from J, with 14 bases between. CDR3 length equals 15 residues. Germline values: CDR1 SGHTA, CDR2 FQGNSA. CDR3 DNA sequence: TGTGCCAGCAGCTTACTTGGGCTAGCGCGAGAGACCCAGTACTTC. The encoded protein is CASSLLGLARETQYF.

The chain carries TRBV27 and TRBJ2-1; 7 bases map to TRBD2. The germline V gene has CDR1 MNHEY and CDR2 SMNVEV (reference sequence). The V segment lost 7 bases and the J segment 6 bases; nucleotides outside the gene matches: 12. This CDR3 contains 15 residues. This CDR3 is CASMSGLVLVNEQFF. The DNA of the CDR3 is TGTGCCAGCATGTCCGGACTAGTTTTAGTCAATGAGCAGTTCTTC.

The chain links TRBV12-3 or TRBV12-4 to TRBJ2-1; D not resolved. CDR3 length: 13 amino acids. Trimming left V 2 bases short and J 6 bases short, with 8 bases between. DNA of the CDR3: TGTGCCAGCAGTTTACCCCCAGGCAATGAGCAGTTCTTC. Residues: CASSLPPGNEQFF.

V is TRBV10-1 and J is TRBJ2-1; D not resolved. CDR1 is WNHNN and CDR2 is SYGVQD in the germline V gene (reference sequence). V lost 0 bases, J lost 7 bases, and 7 bases lay in between. This CDR3 region has 13 residues. The CDR3 DNA follows: TGCGCCAGCAGTGAGTCAACCAGGAATGAGCAGTTCTTC. Translated: CASSESTRNEQFF.

The V call is TRBV7-2, the J call TRBJ1-2; D remains unclear. Trimming removed 0 bases from V and 1 base from J, with 9 bases in between. The CDR3 loop spans 15 amino acids. Germline V lookup: CDR1 SGHTA, CDR2 FQGNSA. This CDR3 is CASSLAIGNNYGYTF. The DNA for the CDR3 is TGTGCCAGCAGCTTAGCGATCGGTAATAACTATGGCTACACCTTC.

J is TRBJ1-1 and V is TRBV6-5, with D hard to call. Trimming removed 0 bases from V and 1 base from J, with 9 bases in between. The germline V gene has CDR1 MNHEY and CDR2 SVGAGI. The CDR3 consists of 15 residues. CDR3 DNA sequence: TGTGCCAGCAGTTACTCCTTTTGGAGGAACACTGAAGCTTTCTTT. It translates to CASSYSFWRNTEAFF.

V usage is TRBV6-2 or TRBV6-3 and J usage is TRBJ1-3; tentative D call: TRBD1 (5 bases). The CDR3 is 15 amino acids. Germline V gives CDR1 MNHEY, CDR2 SVGEGT. V lost 0 bases and J 5 bases, leaving 11 bases between the germline ends. CDR3 sequence: CASSYSSGLRNTIYF. As DNA, the CDR3 is TGTGCCAGCAGTTACTCGTCAGGGCTTCGAAACACCATATATTTT.

The J gene is TRBJ2-3, the V gene TRBV24-1; tentative D call: TRBD2 (6 bases). The V gene's germline CDR1 is KGHDR and CDR2 SFDVKD. The CDR3 consists of 14 residues. The V end lost 5 bases, the J end lost 2 bases, and 10 bases lay between the germline ends. DNA of the CDR3: TGTGCCACCAGTGGGGGGGACCTCACAGATACGCAGTATTTT. Translating gives CATSGGDLTDTQYF.

As to this clone: Other nucleotide sequences in the sample specify the same CDR3. CDR3 coding DNA: TGTGCCAGCTCACCACGCTTCGAACAACCCCCTTACAATGAGCAGTTCTTC. Translated: CASSPRFEQPPYNEQFF. V usage is TRBV18 and J usage is TRBJ2-1; D is unclear. From germline, CDR1 is KGHSH and CDR2 LQKENI. Trimming stripped 1 base from V and 4 bases from J, with 17 bases between. This CDR3 comprises 17 residues.

The CDR3, as DNA: TGTGCCTGCCAACAGGGGAACCAGGGTTCCTACGAGCAGTACTTC. This sequence encodes CACQQGNQGSYEQYF. The rearrangement joins TRBV30 to TRBJ2-7; 7 bases match TRBD1. V lost 6 bases and J lost 1; bases outside the gene matches: 12. There are 15 residues in the CDR3. Germline V gene sequence: CDR1 GTSNPN, CDR2 SVGIG (reference sequence).

V and J are TRBV5-1 and TRBJ1-2; D remains ambiguous. This CDR3 is 14 amino acids long. V gave up 0 bases and J gave up 1 base, with 7 bases separating them. CDR1 SGHRS and CDR2 YFSETQ come from the germline V gene. The CDR3 sequence: CASSLEAGNYGYTF. CDR3 coding DNA: TGCGCCAGCAGCTTGGAAGCGGGTAACTATGGCTACACCTTC.

The chain links TRBV3-1 (or the pseudogene TRBV3-2) to TRBJ2-2; D is ambiguous. The germline CDR1 and CDR2 sequences are LGHDT and YNNKEL (reference sequence). This CDR3 contains 14 residues. Trimming took 1 base from V and 6 from J, leaving 9 bases between them. The CDR3 DNA reads as TGTGCCAGCAGCCAAGCGCGTAGCTCCGGGGAGCTGTTTTTT. Its protein product is CASSQARSSGELFF.